This T cell receptor beta chain derives from a study of shared clonotypes between healthy human individuals. Looking at the study overall: Used for every donor were three CD4 naive, three CD4 memory, two CD8 naive and one CD8 memory plate.

Findings and caveats of the study: In contrast to clonotypes shared by all four donors, non-shared clonotypes had lower generation probabilities.

Note on this clone: Antigen unknown.

Researchers divided each subset's genomic DNA evenly across several immunoSEQ plates. Using immunoSEQ multiplex PCR, the repertoire was profiled, and TCRdb retains in-frame clones only, with some absent. The profile shows some 2.1 million clones, around 96% of them singletons. V lost 3 bases and J lost 5, with 13 bases in between. Germline assignment: CDR1 MDHEN and CDR2 SYDVKM. The CDR3 runs 15 residues. It was CD45RO-negative cells, positively selected for CCR7, that made up naive CD8 cells, with terminally differentiated effector memory CD45RA+ cells excluded. This TCR was recovered from a man younger than 35 in good health. The specimen was naive CD8+ T cells sorted from blood. V is TRBV28 and J is TRBJ1-4, with D perhaps TRBD1 (5 bases). CDR3 DNA: TGTGCCAGCAGTTTTGTTTTGACAGTGAATGAAAAACTGTTTTTT. Residues: CASSFVLTVNEKLFF.